One sample yielded the 24 T cell receptor beta chains listed below, sequenced in a study of CD8+ T cells in alopecia areata. Treatment defined: oral pan-JAK inhibitor, 5-10 mg twice daily. After isolation, RNA underwent reverse transcription to generate cDNA as the sequencing template. Some clones are missing from TCRdb's copy, which holds only in-frame ones; the method was immunoSEQ multiplex PCR. The sample has approximately 110,000 clones; less than 75% are singletons. Sequencing was performed on CD8+ T cells sorted from blood, taken at week 24, from a patient treated with tofacitinib. Receptor source: a human donor with alopecia areata.

This rearrangement joins TRBV29-1 to TRBJ2-2; 10 nucleotides agree with TRBD1. Trimming took 3 bases from V and 5 from J; bases not matched to a gene: 0. Germline V gives CDR1 SQVTM, CDR2 ANQGSEA. The CDR3 has 13 amino acids. CDR3 nucleotide sequence: TGCAGCGTTGAGGGACAGGGGACCGGGGAGCTGTTTTTT. It encodes CSVEGQGTGELFF.

The CDR3 here is CASSSTGTAYGYTF. Written as DNA, the CDR3 is TGTGCCAGCAGCTCCACCGGGACAGCGTATGGCTACACCTTC. The chain uses TRBV7-9 and TRBJ1-2; TRBD1 matches at 7 bases. The CDR3 extends over 14 amino acids. Germline CDR1 SEHNR, CDR2 FQNEAQ (reference sequence). V shed 4 bases and J 5 bases; nucleotides not matched to a gene: 7. Complete variable domain (other parts from reference TRBV7-9 and TRBJ1-2): DTGVSQNPRHKITKRGQNVTFRCDPISEHNRLYWYRQTLGQGPEFLTYFQNEAQLEKSRLLSDRFSAERPKGSFSTLEIQRTEQGDSAMYLCASSSTGTAYGYTFGSGTRLTVV.

The V call is TRBV4-2, the J call TRBJ2-1; D gene unclear. The CDR3 runs 20 residues. The V gene lost 1 base and the J gene lost 4 bases, with 26 bases spanning the gap. In germline, CDR1 is LGHNA, CDR2 YNFKEQ. The CDR3 DNA follows: TGTGCCAGCAGCCAAGGATACGGGCAAGTCCCTCGATTTGGTTACAATGAGCAGTTCTTC. Translation gives CASSQGYGQVPRFGYNEQFF.

This clone was detected only a few times. The gene calls are TRBV29-1 and TRBJ2-5; 10 bases match TRBD2. Per germline, CDR1 SQVTM and CDR2 ANQGSEA. This CDR3 spans 13 amino acids. Unmatched junction bases numbered 7, after V lost 4 bases and J lost 8 bases. The CDR3: CSVGERGGLTQYF. As DNA, the CDR3 is TGCAGCGTTGGGGAGCGGGGGGGCCTAACCCAGTACTTC.

The chain is built from TRBV13 and TRBJ2-5; D unclear. Per the germline V gene, CDR1 is PRHDT and CDR2 is FYEKMQ (reference sequence). The CDR3 is 13 amino acids. V lost 4 bases, J lost 3 bases, and 9 bases lay in between. In DNA, the CDR3 is TGTGCCAGCAGCTCGGACGGTGAAGAGACCCAGTACTTC. This encodes CASSSDGEETQYF.

The gene calls are TRBV6-6 and TRBJ1-1, with D possibly matching TRBD1 (6 bases). Trimming left V 6 bases short and J 4 bases short, with 15 bases between. CDR1 MNHNY and CDR2 SVGAGI come from the germline V gene (reference sequence). The CDR3 length is 14 residues. This CDR3 reads CASSSFWGATEAFF. In DNA, the CDR3 is TGTGCCAGCAGCTCCTTTTGGGGGGCCACTGAAGCTTTCTTT.

The CDR3 region has the DNA TGTGCCACTTCCACCGGGACGGAAGAGACCCAGTACTTC. The encoded protein is CATSTGTEETQYF. The chain has TRBV2 and TRBJ2-5; D tentatively reads TRBD1 or TRBD2 (5 bases each). Trimming left V 10 bases short and J 3 bases short, with 15 bases between. CDR1 and CDR2 from the germline V gene are SNHLY and FYNNEI. The CDR3 consists of 13 residues.

This clone occurred a few times. The J gene is TRBJ1-4, the V gene TRBV5-1; 8 nucleotides match TRBD1. Per germline, CDR1 SGHRS and CDR2 YFSETQ. The CDR3 contains 12 residues. V shed 4 bases and J 15 bases; nucleotides not matched to a gene: 8. In nucleotides, the CDR3 is TGCGCCAGCAGCGACGGGACAGGTTTGGTGTTTTTT. It translates to CASSDGTGLVFF.

This clone occurred a few times. The rearrangement joins TRBV10-3 to TRBJ2-2; D is unclear. Trimming removed 2 bases at V and 1 base at J, with 5 bases between. The CDR3 is made up of 14 amino acids. CDR1 is ENHRY and CDR2 is SYGVKD in the germline V gene. This chain's CDR3 is CAISETVNTGELFF. CDR3 in DNA: TGTGCCATCAGTGAGACAGTGAACACCGGGGAGCTGTTTTTT.

This clone was observed a few times. V is TRBV5-6 and J is TRBJ1-1; D gene uncertain. The germline V gene has CDR1 SGHDT and CDR2 YYEEEE. CDR3 length: 11 amino acids. The V end was cut by 0 bases, the J end by 6 bases, with 3 bases between. CDR3 protein: CASSLGSEAFF. CDR3 nucleotide sequence: TGTGCCAGCAGCTTGGGGTCTGAAGCTTTCTTT.

The chain has TRBV9 and TRBJ2-5; D is possibly TRBD2 (7 bases). The length of the CDR3 is 14 residues. The germline V gene encodes CDR1 SGDLS and CDR2 YYNGEE. Trimming took off 7 bases at V and 0 bases at J, with 13 bases between the two ends. As DNA, the CDR3 is TGTGCCAGCGGGGAGGGGACATACCAAGAGACCCAGTACTTC. Protein product: CASGEGTYQETQYF.

This clone has a handful of counts. The chain recombines TRBV7-9 with TRBJ1-2; D is uncertain. Deletions cut 1 base from V and 4 bases from J, with 10 bases between. This CDR3 has 14 amino acids. Germline V CDR1 and CDR2: SEHNR, FQNEAQ (reference sequence). CDR3 bases: TGTGCCAGCAGCTTAGGTTCAGCGCCCTATGGCTACACCTTC. This translates into CASSLGSAPYGYTF.

This sequence joins TRBV13 and TRBJ2-7; D remains unclear. Germline loops: CDR1 PRHDT, CDR2 FYEKMQ (reference sequence). This CDR3 spans 13 amino acids. Trimming removed 5 bases at V and 2 bases at J, with 10 bases between. The CDR3 sequence is CASSPAGAYEQYF. In DNA, the CDR3 is TGTGCCAGCAGCCCAGCCGGTGCCTACGAGCAGTACTTC.

The chain is built from TRBV27 and TRBJ2-2, with 10 bases lining up with TRBD2. J gave up 4 bases and V 6 bases, and 8 bases lay outside the gene matches. CDR1 MNHEY and CDR2 SMNVEV come from the germline V gene (reference sequence). CDR3 length: 16 residues. The CDR3 protein is CASSPSGGEITGELFF. The CDR3 nucleotides are TGTGCCAGCAGCCCTAGCGGGGGAGAAATCACCGGGGAGCTGTTTTTT.

This rearrangement joins TRBV5-4 to TRBJ1-6, with D unresolved. V lost 4 bases to trimming and J lost 0 bases, with 11 bases between them. Looked up from germline, CDR1 is SGHNT and CDR2 is YYREEE (reference sequence). The CDR3 is 16 amino acids. CDR3 coding DNA: TGTGCCAGCAGCGCCTACTGGAGCTCCTATAATTCACCCCTCCACTTT. Amino acid sequence: CASSAYWSSYNSPLHF. The whole variable domain, filled in from reference TRBV5-4 and TRBJ1-6, reads ETGVTQSPTHLIKTRGQQVTLRCSSQSGHNTVSWYQQALGQGPQFIFQYYREEENGRGNFPPRFSGLQFPNYSSELNVNALELDDSALYLCASSAYWSSYNSPLHFGNGTRLTVT.

The chain uses TRBV25-1 and TRBJ2-7, with TRBD2 matching over 7 bases. CDR1 MGHDK and CDR2 SYGVNS come from the germline V gene. The CDR3 is 15 residues long. The junction had 7 bases not matched to a gene; V was cut back by 1 base and J by 4 bases. For the CDR3, the DNA is TGTGCCAGCAGTGAATTCGGCGGTAGCGGGTACGAGCAGTACTTC. It codes for CASSEFGGSGYEQYF.

The chain carries TRBV27 and TRBJ2-7, with D perhaps TRBD1 or TRBD2 (5 bases each). The CDR3 sequence is 16 residues long. Germline values: CDR1 MNHEY, CDR2 SMNVEV (reference sequence). V lost 7 bases and J 1 base, leaving 20 bases between the germline ends. CDR3 nucleotide sequence: TGTGCCAGCATTACCTCCTCCGGGACCGGGTCCTACGAGCAGTACTTC. As protein: CASITSSGTGSYEQYF.

This chain links TRBV5-6 with TRBJ1-5, with D unclear. The CDR3 has 13 residues. Germline lookup yields CDR1 SGHDT and CDR2 YYEEEE. Between the trimmed V and J ends, which lost 0 bases and 5 bases, there was a span of 6 bases. CDR3 amino acids: CASSLAADQPQHF. The CDR3 DNA reads TGTGCCAGCAGCTTGGCAGCCGATCAGCCCCAGCATTTT.

This chain joins TRBV7-8 and TRBJ2-7; 10 nucleotides match TRBD1. The junction had 8 bases not matched to a gene; V was cut back by 8 bases and J by 4 bases. The CDR3 is made up of 14 amino acids. Germline V gene lookup returns CDR1 SGHVS and CDR2 FQNEAQ. CDR3 amino acids: CASAGPGQGYEQYF. The CDR3 nucleotides are TGTGCCAGCGCGGGACCGGGACAGGGGTACGAGCAGTACTTC.

This clone was detected only a few times. In nucleotides, the CDR3 is TGTGCCAGTAGTATGCAGGGTTCTAATGAAAAACTGTTTTTT. Translation gives CASSMQGSNEKLFF. This rearrangement joins TRBV19 to TRBJ1-4; maybe TRBD1 (5 bases). Deletions cut 3 bases from V and 3 bases from J, with 8 bases between. The CDR3 has 14 amino acids. Per germline, CDR1 LNHDA and CDR2 SQIVND (reference sequence). The full variable domain, in which reference TRBV19 and TRBJ1-4 provide the parts outside the CDR3, is DGGITQSPKYLFRKEGQNVTLSCEQNLNHDAMYWYRQDPGQGLRLIYYSQIVNDFQKGDIAEGYSVSREKKESFPLTVTSAQKNPTAFYLCASSMQGSNEKLFFGSGTQLSVL.

This clone has a handful of counts. The rearrangement joins TRBV4-1 to TRBJ2-3, with 9 bases matching TRBD2. Germline CDR1 is MGHRA and CDR2 is YSYEKL. V dropped 0 bases and J dropped 1; count of bases not matched to a gene: 2. There are 16 residues in the CDR3. This CDR3 reads CASSQDKRGGTDTQYF. In DNA, the CDR3 is TGCGCCAGCAGCCAAGATAAGCGGGGGGGCACAGATACGCAGTATTTT.

The chain couples TRBV27 to TRBJ2-7; D perhaps matches TRBD1 (6 bases). V lost 5 bases, J lost 2 bases, and 10 bases lay in between. The CDR3 consists of 13 residues. Germline V CDR1 and CDR2: MNHEY, SMNVEV (reference sequence). The CDR3 reads CASSTRGAYEQYF. The DNA of the CDR3 is TGTGCCAGCAGTACCAGGGGCGCCTACGAGCAGTACTTC.

This clone has only a few counts. The chain links TRBV5-5 to TRBJ2-1; the D is unclear. V lost 4 bases and J 2 bases, leaving 4 bases between the germline ends. Germline values: CDR1 SGHKS, CDR2 YYEKEE (reference sequence). The CDR3 loop spans 12 amino acids. The CDR3 spells CASSPPYNEQFF. As DNA, the CDR3 is TGTGCCAGCAGCCCCCCCTACAATGAGCAGTTCTTC.

The table lists this clone with a few counts. The chain links TRBV6-4 to TRBJ2-1; tentative D call: TRBD2 (6 bases). Deletions cut 0 bases from V and 10 bases from J, with 13 bases between. The CDR3 is made up of 14 amino acids. CDR1 is MRHNA and CDR2 is SNTAGT in the germline V gene. The CDR3, as DNA: TGTGCCAGCAGTGACTCAGGGGAGGTGAGAGAGCAGTTCTTC. Translating gives CASSDSGEVREQFF.